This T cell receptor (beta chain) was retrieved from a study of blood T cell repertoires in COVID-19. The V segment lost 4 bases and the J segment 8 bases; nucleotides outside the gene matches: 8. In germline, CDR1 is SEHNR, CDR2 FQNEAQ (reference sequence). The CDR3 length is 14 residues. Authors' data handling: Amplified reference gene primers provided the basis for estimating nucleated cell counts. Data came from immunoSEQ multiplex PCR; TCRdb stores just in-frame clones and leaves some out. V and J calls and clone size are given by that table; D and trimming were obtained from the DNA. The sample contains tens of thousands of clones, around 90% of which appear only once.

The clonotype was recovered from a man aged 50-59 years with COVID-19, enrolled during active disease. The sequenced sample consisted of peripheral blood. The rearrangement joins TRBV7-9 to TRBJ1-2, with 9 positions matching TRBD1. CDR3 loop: CASSSRDRARGYTF. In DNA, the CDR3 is TGTGCCAGCAGCTCCCGGGACAGGGCGCGAGGCTACACCTTC.